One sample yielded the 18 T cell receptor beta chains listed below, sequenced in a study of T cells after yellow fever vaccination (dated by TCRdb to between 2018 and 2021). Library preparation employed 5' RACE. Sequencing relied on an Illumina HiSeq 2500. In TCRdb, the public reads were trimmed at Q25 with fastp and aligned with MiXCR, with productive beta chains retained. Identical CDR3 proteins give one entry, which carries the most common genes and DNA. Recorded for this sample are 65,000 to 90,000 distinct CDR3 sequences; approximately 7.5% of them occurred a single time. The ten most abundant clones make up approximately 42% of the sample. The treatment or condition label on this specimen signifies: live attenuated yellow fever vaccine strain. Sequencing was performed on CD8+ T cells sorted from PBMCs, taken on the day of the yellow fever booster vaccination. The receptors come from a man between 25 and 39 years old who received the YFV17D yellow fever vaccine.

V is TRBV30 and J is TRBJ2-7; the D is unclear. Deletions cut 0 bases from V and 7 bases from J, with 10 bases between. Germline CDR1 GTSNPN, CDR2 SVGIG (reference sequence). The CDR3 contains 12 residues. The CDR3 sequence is CAWSVNAGEQYF. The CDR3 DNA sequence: TGTGCCTGGAGTGTAAACGCTGGGGAGCAGTACTTC.

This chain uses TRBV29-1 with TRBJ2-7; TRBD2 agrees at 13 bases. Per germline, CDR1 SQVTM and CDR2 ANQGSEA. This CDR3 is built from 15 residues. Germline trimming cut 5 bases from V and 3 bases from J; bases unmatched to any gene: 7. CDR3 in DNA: TGCAGCGTTCTGACCGGGACTAGCGGGAACTACGAGCAGTACTTC. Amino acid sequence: CSVLTGTSGNYEQYF.

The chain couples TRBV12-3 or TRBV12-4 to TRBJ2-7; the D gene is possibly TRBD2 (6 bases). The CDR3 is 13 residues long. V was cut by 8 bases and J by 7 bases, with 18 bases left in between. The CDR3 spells CASGAASAYEQYF. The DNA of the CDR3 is TGTGCCAGCGGAGCGGCTAGCGCGTATGAGCAGTACTTC.

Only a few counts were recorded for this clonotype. CDR3 protein: CSARGTGGNTIYF. The CDR3 DNA reads as TGCAGCGCGAGGGGGACAGGGGGAAACACCATATATTTT. This chain uses TRBV29-1 with TRBJ1-3, with TRBD1 matching over 9 bases. The CDR3 runs 13 residues. Germline-derived CDR1 and CDR2 are SQVTM and ANQGSEA. V was pared by 7 bases and J by 4 bases, with 5 bases of the junction left unmatched.

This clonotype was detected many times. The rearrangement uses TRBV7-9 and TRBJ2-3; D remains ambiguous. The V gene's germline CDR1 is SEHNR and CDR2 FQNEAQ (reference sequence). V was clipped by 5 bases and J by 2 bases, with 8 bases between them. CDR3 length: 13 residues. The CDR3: CASSPSVTDTQYF. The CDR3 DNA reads TGTGCCAGCAGCCCCTCGGTCACAGATACGCAGTATTTT.

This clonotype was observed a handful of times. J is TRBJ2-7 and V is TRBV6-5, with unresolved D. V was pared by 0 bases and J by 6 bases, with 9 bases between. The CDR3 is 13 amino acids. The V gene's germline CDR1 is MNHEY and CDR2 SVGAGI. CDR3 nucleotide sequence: TGTGCCAGCAGTTACTCTAGCTGGGCCGAGCAGTACTTC. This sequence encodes CASSYSSWAEQYF.

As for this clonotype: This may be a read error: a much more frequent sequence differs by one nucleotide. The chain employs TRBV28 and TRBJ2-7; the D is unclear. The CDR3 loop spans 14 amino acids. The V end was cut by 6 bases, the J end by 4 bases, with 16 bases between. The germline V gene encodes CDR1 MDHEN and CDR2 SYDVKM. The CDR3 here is CASRALESLYEQYF. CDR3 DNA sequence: TGTGCCAGCAGGGCCTTGGAGAGCCTATACGAGCAGTACTTC. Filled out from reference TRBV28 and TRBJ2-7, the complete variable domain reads DVKVTQSSRYLVKRTGEKVFLECVQDMDHENMFWYRQDPGLGLRLIYFSYDVKMKEKGDIPEGYSVSREKKERFSLILESASTNQTSMYLCASRALESLYEQYFGPGTRLTVT.

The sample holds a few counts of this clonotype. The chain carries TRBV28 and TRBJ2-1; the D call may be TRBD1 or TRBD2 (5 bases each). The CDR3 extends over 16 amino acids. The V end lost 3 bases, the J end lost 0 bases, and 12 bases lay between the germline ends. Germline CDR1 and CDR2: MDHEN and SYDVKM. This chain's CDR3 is CASSLGTLSSYNEQFF. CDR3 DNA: TGTGCCAGCAGTTTGGGGACCTTGAGCTCCTACAATGAGCAGTTCTTC.

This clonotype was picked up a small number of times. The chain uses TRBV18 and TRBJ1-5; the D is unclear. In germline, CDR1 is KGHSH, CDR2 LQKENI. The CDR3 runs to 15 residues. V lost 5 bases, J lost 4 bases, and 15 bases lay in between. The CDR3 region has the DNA TGTGCCAGCTCAACCTACCAAGAACCTAATCAGCCCCAGCATTTT. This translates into CASSTYQEPNQPQHF.

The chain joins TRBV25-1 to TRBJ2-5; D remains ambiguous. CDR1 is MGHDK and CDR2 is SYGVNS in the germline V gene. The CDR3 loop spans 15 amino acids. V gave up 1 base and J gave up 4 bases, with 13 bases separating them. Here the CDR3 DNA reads TGTGCCAGCAGTGAATTGGGTGGTAGACCAGAGACCCAGTACTTC. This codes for CASSELGGRPETQYF.

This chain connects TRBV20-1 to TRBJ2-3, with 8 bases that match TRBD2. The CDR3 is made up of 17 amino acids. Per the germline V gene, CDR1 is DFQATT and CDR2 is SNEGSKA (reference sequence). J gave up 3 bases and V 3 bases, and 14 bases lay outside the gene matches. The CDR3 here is CSASPPPTSETTDTQYF. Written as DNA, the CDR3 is TGCAGTGCTAGCCCCCCCCCGACTAGCGAGACGACAGATACGCAGTATTTT.

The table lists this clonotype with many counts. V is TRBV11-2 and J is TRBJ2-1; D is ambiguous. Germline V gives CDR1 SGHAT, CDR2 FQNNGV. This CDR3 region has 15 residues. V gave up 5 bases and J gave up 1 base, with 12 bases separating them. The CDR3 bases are TGTGCCAGCAGCCCCGCAGTGAAATCCTACAATGAGCAGTTCTTC. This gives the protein CASSPAVKSYNEQFF.

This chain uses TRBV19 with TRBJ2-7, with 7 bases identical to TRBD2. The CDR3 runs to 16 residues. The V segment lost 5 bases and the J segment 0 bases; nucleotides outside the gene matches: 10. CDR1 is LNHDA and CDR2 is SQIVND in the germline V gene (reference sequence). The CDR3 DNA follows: TGTGCCAGTAGTTGGACCTCCGGGACTAACTCCTACGAGCAGTACTTC. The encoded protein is CASSWTSGTNSYEQYF.

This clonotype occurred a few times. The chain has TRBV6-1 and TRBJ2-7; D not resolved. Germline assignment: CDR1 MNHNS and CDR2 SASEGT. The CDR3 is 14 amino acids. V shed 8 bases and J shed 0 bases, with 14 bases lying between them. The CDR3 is CASHPGPSSYEQYF. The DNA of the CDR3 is TGTGCCAGCCACCCTGGGCCGAGCTCCTACGAGCAGTACTTC.

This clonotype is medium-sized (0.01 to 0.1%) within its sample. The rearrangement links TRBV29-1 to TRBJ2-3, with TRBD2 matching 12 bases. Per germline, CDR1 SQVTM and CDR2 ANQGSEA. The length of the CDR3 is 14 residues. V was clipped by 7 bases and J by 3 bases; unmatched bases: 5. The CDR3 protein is CSGRLAGDTDTQYF. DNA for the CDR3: TGCAGCGGACGACTAGCGGGAGATACAGATACGCAGTATTTT.

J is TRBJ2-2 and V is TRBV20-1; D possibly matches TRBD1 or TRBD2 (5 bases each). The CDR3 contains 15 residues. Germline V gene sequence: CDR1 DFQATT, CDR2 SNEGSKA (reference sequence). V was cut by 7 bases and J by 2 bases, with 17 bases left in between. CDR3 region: CSDPPGRVNTGELFF. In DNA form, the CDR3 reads TGCAGTGACCCCCCGGGACGCGTCAACACCGGGGAGCTGTTTTTT.

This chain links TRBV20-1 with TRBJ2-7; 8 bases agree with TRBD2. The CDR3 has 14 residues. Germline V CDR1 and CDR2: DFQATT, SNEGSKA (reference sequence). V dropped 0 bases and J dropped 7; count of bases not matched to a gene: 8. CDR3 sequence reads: CSARDEAGAREQYF. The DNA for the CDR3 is TGCAGTGCTAGAGATGAAGCGGGGGCGCGTGAGCAGTACTTC.

CDR3 residues: CSARRVGEQYF. As DNA, the CDR3 is TGCAGTGCTAGAAGGGTGGGCGAGCAGTACTTC. The genes are TRBV20-1 and TRBJ2-7, with D hard to call. V was shortened by 2 bases and J by 6 bases, with 8 bases between the two germline ends. Germline V gene sequence: CDR1 DFQATT, CDR2 SNEGSKA (reference sequence). CDR3 length equals 11 residues.